This TCR beta chain emerged from a study of metastatic and nonmetastatic thyroid tumors. Study-level background: Where malignant and benign thyroid patients were concerned, repertoires were compared across blood and tumor or nodule tissue.

Every patient underwent thyroid surgery untreated. Under the authors' procedure: The study's classifier, a distant-metastasis tool for papillary thyroid cancer, was built using CDR3 differences across clinicopathological groups. MiXCR reprocessed the PCR reads for TCRdb. None of the V and J calls come from the authors' own analysis; TCRdb made them. The repertoire holds approximately 34,000 clones, with 15% to 20% as singletons. Germline loops: CDR1 SGDLS, CDR2 YYNGEE. CDR3 length equals 16 residues. With 0 bases removed from V and 0 bases from J, the gap between germline ends came to 9 bases. Whole-study findings and limits: Malignant thyroid tumors reportedly exceeded benign nodules significantly in TCR beta diversity, with the difference appearing in blood and tumor.

There are many counts of this clone. The antigen remains undetermined. This clonotype was sampled from a female donor with papillary thyroid cancer or a benign thyroid nodule (not recorded which). Some clones in this sample may be carry-over from other donors' samples. The chain joins TRBV9 to TRBJ1-4, with D tentatively TRBD1 (6 bases). Sequencing used blood. The CDR3 region has the DNA TGTGCCAGCAGCGTAGGCCACAGGGCAACTAATGAAAAACTGTTTTTT. This codes for CASSVGHRATNEKLFF.